This TCR beta chain derives from a study of regulatory T cells in long-lasting Graves disease. Study summary: The definition of persistent Graves' disease was over 5 years of antithyroid drugs with positive TSH receptor antibodies.

Germline-derived CDR1 and CDR2 are MGHDK and SYGVNS. Deletions cut 5 bases from V and 4 bases from J, with 12 bases between. The CDR3 is 14 amino acids. Specified time point: persistent/refractory GD, antithyroid drugs over 5 years with positive TRAb. Preparation of the TCR library used RNA extracted from PBMCs. Both iRepertoire HTBI primers and Arm-PCR of CDR3 regions were used to build the TCR beta libraries. TCRdb re-called the multiplex PCR reads through MiXCR, storing one row per CDR3 protein. The sample records about 660,000 distinct CDR3 sequences, around 30% being singletons. The origin of this receptor is a female donor with Graves disease. Sequenced here: peripheral blood mononuclear cells (PBMCs), sampled when the disease was refractory, from a patient treated with antithyroid drugs. The chain joins TRBV25-1 to TRBJ1-5; D not resolved. CDR3 DNA: TGTGCCAGCAGTAAGAGTTCGGGAAATCAGCCCCAGCATTTT. This codes for CASSKSSGNQPQHF.